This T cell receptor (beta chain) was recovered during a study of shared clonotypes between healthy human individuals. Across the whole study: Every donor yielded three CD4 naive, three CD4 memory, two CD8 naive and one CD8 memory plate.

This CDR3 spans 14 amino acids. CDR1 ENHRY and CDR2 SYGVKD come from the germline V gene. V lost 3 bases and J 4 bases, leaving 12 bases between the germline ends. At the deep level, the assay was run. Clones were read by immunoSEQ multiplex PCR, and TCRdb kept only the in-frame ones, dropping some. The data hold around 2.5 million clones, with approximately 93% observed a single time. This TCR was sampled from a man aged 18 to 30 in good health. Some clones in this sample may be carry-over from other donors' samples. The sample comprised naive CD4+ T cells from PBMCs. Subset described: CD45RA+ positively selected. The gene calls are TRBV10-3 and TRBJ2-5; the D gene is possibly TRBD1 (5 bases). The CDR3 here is CAISEVREGETQYF. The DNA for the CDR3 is TGTGCCATCAGTGAAGTCAGGGAAGGAGAGACCCAGTACTTC.